The rows below give T cell receptor beta chains drawn from one sample of a study of shared clonotypes between healthy human individuals. Data came from immunoSEQ multiplex PCR; TCRdb stores just in-frame clones and leaves some out. The data hold roughly 590,000 clones, with roughly 95% observed a single time. Input material: naive CD8+ T cells sorted from blood. These receptors all stem from a woman aged 25 to 39 in good health. Each CDR3 is given with its conserved first and last residue.

v_call	j_call	cdr3_length	cdr3_aa
TRBV5-1	TRBJ1-1	18	CASSLTGTGPLLNTEAFF
TRBV2	TRBJ1-4	13	CARAVGQNEKLFF
TRBV7-9	TRBJ2-3	12	CASSFGEDTQYF
TRBV27	TRBJ2-7	13	CASSLDISYEQYF
TRBV19	TRBJ2-3	13	CASSSQSTDTQYF
TRBV13	TRBJ1-1	15	CASSKNSRGHTEAFF
TRBV5-4	TRBJ1-2	14	CASSFDRGGYGYTF
TRBV10-1	TRBJ2-7	16	CASSESLAEGAYEQYF
TRBV11-2	TRBJ2-1	15	CASSLVAGSGGEQFF
TRBV2	TRBJ1-2	13	CASSGGENYGYTF
TRBV5-1	TRBJ2-7	16	CASSPKLGDRTYEQYF
TRBV19	TRBJ2-6	18	CASSIGLAGHSGANVLTF
TRBV19	TRBJ1-1	15	CASTSSGGRDTEAFF
TRBV11-2	TRBJ2-5	15	CASSFWADVQETQYF
TRBV28	TRBJ1-5	16	CASSLDGTGISQPQHF
TRBV4-1	TRBJ2-7	15	CASSQLGGGESEQYF
TRBV27	TRBJ2-7	14	CASSFFRGGYEQYF